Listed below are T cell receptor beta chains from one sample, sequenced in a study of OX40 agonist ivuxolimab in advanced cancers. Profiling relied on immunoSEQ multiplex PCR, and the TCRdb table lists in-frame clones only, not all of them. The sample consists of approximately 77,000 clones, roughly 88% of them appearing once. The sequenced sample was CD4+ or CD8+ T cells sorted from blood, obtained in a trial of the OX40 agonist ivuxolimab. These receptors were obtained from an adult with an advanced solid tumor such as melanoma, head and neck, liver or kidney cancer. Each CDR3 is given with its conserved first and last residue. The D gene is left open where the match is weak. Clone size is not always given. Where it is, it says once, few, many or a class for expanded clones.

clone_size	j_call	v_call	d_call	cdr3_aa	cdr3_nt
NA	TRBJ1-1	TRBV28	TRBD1	CASSLFRDRENTEAFF	TGTGCCAGCAGTTTATTCCGTGACAGGGAGAACACTGAAGCTTTCTTT
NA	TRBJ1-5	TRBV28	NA	CASSSVQGFGNQPQHF	TGTGCCAGCAGTTCAGTTCAGGGGTTTGGCAATCAGCCCCAGCATTTT
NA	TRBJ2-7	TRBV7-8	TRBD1	CASSLGQGGEQYF	TGTGCCAGCAGCTTGGGACAGGGAGGCGAGCAGTACTTC
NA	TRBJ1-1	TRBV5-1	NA	CASSLEVGVTNTEAFF	TGCGCCAGCAGCTTGGAGGTTGGGGTTACGAACACTGAAGCTTTCTTT
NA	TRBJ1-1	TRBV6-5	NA	CASSYGSDTEAFF	TGTGCCAGCAGTTACGGTTCAGACACTGAAGCTTTCTTT
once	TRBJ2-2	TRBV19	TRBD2	CASKTSGTTNTGELFF	TGTGCCAGTAAGACTAGCGGTACGACGAACACCGGGGAGCTGTTTTTT
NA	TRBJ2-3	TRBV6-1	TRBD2	CASSEALSGAGGPDTQYF	TGTGCCAGCAGTGAAGCGCTGAGCGGGGCGGGGGGGCCGGATACGCAGTATTTT
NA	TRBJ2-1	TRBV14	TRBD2	CASSPTSLAGHNEQFF	TGTGCCAGCAGCCCTACTTCCCTAGCGGGGCACAATGAGCAGTTCTTC
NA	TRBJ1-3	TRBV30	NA	CAWSHGGGGNTIYF	TGTGCCTGGAGTCATGGGGGCGGTGGAAACACCATATATTTT
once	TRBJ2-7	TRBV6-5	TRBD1	CASSLLRGQGQYF	TGTGCCAGCAGCCTCCTCCGAGGACAGGGACAGTACTTC
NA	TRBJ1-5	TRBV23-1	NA	CASSQNGTGDQPQHF	TGCGCCAGCAGTCAAAACGGCACTGGCGATCAGCCCCAGCATTTT
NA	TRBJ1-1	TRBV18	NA	CASSPGPFMNTEAFF	TGTGCCAGCTCACCAGGGCCTTTTATGAACACTGAAGCTTTCTTT
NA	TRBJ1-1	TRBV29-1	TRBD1	CSGVPGQGVNTEAFF	TGCAGCGGGGTCCCGGGACAGGGTGTGAACACTGAAGCTTTCTTT
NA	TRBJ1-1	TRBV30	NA	CAWMGRPGKAFF	TGTGCCTGGATGGGCCGGCCCGGCAAAGCTTTCTTT
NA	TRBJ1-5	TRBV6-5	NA	CASSEGGEGQPQHF	TGTGCCAGCAGTGAAGGGGGGGAGGGCCAGCCCCAGCATTTT
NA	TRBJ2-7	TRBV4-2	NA	CASSQEYRQGYYEQYF	TGTGCCAGCAGCCAAGAGTACCGTCAGGGGTACTACGAGCAGTACTTC
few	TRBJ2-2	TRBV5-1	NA	CASSFQGITGELFF	TGCGCCAGCAGCTTCCAGGGTATCACCGGGGAGCTGTTTTTT
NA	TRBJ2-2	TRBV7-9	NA	CASSMLVRTGELFF	TGTGCCAGCAGCATGTTAGTACGTACCGGGGAGCTGTTTTTT
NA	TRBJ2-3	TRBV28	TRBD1	CASSIGQATRTDTQYF	TGTGCCAGCAGTATCGGACAGGCAACTAGAACAGATACGCAGTATTTT
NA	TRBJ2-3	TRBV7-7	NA	CASSLGLRDTQYF	TGTGCCAGCAGCTTAGGTTTGAGGGATACGCAGTATTTT
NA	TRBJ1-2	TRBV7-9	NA	CASSLMGNGYGYTF	TGTGCCAGCAGCTTAATGGGGAACGGCTATGGCTACACCTTC
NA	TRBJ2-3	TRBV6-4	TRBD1	CASATGTGDTDTQYF	TGTGCCAGCGCAACCGGGACAGGGGACACAGATACGCAGTATTTT
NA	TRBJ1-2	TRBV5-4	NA	CASSPGVDYGYTF	TGTGCCAGCAGCCCAGGGGTTGACTATGGCTACACCTTC
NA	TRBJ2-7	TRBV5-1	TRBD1	CASSLTSPGQSYEQYF	TGCGCCAGCAGCTTAACTTCGCCGGGACAGTCCTACGAGCAGTACTTC
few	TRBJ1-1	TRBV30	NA	CAWSEQVNTEAFF	TGTGCCTGGAGTGAGCAGGTGAACACTGAAGCTTTCTTT
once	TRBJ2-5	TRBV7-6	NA	CASSLTGTQYF	TGTGCCAGCAGCTTAACCGGGACCCAGTACTTC
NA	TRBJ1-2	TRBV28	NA	CASSFGGGYGYTF	TGTGCCAGCAGTTTTGGAGGGGGCTATGGCTACACCTTC
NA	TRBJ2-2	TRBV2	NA	CASSVSFANTGELFF	TGTGCCAGCAGTGTTTCGTTCGCGAACACCGGGGAGCTGTTTTTT
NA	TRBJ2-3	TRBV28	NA	CASSSPWARAGDTQYF	TGTGCCAGCAGTTCCCCCTGGGCTAGAGCGGGAGATACGCAGTATTTT
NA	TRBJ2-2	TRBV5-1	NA	CASMVDSTGELFF	TGCGCCAGCATGGTTGACTCCACCGGGGAGCTGTTTTTT
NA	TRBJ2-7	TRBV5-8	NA	CASRDHYEQYF	TGTGCCAGCAGGGACCACTACGAGCAGTACTTC
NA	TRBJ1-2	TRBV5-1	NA	CASSSDSSNYGYTF	TGCGCCAGCAGTTCGGACAGTTCTAACTATGGCTACACCTTC
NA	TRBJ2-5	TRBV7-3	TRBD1	CASSLWGTGLGETQYF	TGTGCCAGCAGCTTATGGGGGACAGGCTTGGGAGAGACCCAGTACTTC
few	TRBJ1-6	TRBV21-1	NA	CASSKEGVHSPLHF	TGTGCCAGCAGCAAAGAGGGGGTCCATTCACCCCTCCACTTT
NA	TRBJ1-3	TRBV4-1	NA	CASSQDSRAAYSGNTIYF	TGCGCCAGCAGCCAAGATAGTCGGGCAGCTTACTCTGGAAACACCATATATTTT
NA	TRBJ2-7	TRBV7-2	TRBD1	CASSRTGGPFLSSYEQYF	TGTGCCAGCAGCCGGACAGGGGGCCCCTTCCTGAGCTCCTACGAGCAGTACTTC
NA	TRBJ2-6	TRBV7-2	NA	CASSLMFSGANVLTF	TGTGCCAGCAGCTTAATGTTCTCTGGGGCCAACGTCCTGACTTTC
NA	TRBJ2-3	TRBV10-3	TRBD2	CAISGVEAGVTDTQYF	TGTGCCATCAGTGGGGTGGAAGCGGGGGTCACAGATACGCAGTATTTT
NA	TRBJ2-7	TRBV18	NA	CASSPGPGKGYEQYF	TGTGCCAGCTCACCCGGACCGGGGAAGGGCTACGAGCAGTACTTC
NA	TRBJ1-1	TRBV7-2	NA	CASSLLGAGEAFF	TGTGCCAGCAGCTTACTGGGGGCGGGTGAAGCTTTCTTT
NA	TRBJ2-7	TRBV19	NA	CASTSGADSYEQYF	TGTGCCAGTACATCGGGCGCGGATTCCTACGAGCAGTACTTC
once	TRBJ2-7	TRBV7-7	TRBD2	CASSPGLAPYEQYF	TGTGCTAGCAGCCCGGGACTAGCGCCTTACGAGCAGTACTTC
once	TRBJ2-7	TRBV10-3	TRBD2	CASSSPGLAATYEQYF	TGTGCCAGCAGTAGCCCGGGACTAGCTGCCACCTACGAGCAGTACTTC
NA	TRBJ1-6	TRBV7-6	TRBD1	CASSLGTGESSPLHF	TGTGCCAGCAGCTTAGGGACAGGGGAAAGCTCACCCCTCCACTTT
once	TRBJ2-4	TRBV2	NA	CASRPKGAAGGHIQYF	TGTGCCAGCAGACCAAAAGGGGCAGCAGGGGGGCACATTCAGTACTTC
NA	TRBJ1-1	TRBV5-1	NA	CASSLGLSGEAFF	TGCGCCAGCAGCTTGGGGTTGTCGGGTGAAGCTTTCTTT
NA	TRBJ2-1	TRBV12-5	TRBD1	CASGPLRQGYNEQFF	TGTGCTAGCGGGCCGTTGAGACAGGGCTACAATGAGCAGTTCTTC
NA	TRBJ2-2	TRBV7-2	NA	CASSLGGVNTGELFF	TGTGCCAGCAGCTTAGGGGGGGTGAACACCGGGGAGCTGTTTTTT
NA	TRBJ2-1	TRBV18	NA	CASSPGQAYNEQFF	TGTGCCAGCTCACCCGGACAAGCCTACAATGAGCAGTTCTTC
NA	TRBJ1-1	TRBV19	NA	CASSIPGTQNTEAFF	TGTGCCAGTAGTATCCCCGGGACACAGAACACTGAAGCTTTCTTT
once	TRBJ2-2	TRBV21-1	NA	CASSIHGELFF	TGTGCCAGCAGCATACATGGGGAGCTGTTTTTT
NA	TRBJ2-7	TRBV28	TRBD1	CASRTGSYTYEQYF	TGTGCCAGCAGGACAGGGTCTTATACCTACGAGCAGTACTTC
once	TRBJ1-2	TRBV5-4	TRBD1	CASSLAAGGRYGYTF	TGTGCCAGCAGCTTGGCGGCAGGGGGCAGGTATGGCTACACCTTC
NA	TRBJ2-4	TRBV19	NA	CATGPDRSGKGKNIQYF	TGTGCCACCGGTCCGGACCGTTCGGGGAAGGGCAAAAACATTCAGTACTTC
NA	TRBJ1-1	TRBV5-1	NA	CASSLVGPGRTEAFF	TGCGCCAGCAGCTTGGTGGGTCCTGGGCGGACTGAAGCTTTCTTT